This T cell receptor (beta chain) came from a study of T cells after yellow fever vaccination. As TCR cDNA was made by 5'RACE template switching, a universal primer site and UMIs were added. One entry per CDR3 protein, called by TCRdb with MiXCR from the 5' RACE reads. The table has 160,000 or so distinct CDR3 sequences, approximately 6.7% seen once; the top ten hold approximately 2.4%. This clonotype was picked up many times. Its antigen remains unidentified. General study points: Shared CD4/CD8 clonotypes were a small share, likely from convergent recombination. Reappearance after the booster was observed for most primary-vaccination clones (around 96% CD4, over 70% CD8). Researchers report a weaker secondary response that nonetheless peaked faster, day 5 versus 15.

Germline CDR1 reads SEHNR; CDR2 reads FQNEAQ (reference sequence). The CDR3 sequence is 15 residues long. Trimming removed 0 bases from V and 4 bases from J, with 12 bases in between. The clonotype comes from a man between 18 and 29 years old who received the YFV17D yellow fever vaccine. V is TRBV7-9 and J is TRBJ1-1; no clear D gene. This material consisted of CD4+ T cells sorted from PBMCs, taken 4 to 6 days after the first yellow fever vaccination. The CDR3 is CASSLASGMSTEAFF. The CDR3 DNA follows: TGTGCCAGCAGCTTAGCCTCGGGGATGAGCACTGAAGCTTTCTTT.